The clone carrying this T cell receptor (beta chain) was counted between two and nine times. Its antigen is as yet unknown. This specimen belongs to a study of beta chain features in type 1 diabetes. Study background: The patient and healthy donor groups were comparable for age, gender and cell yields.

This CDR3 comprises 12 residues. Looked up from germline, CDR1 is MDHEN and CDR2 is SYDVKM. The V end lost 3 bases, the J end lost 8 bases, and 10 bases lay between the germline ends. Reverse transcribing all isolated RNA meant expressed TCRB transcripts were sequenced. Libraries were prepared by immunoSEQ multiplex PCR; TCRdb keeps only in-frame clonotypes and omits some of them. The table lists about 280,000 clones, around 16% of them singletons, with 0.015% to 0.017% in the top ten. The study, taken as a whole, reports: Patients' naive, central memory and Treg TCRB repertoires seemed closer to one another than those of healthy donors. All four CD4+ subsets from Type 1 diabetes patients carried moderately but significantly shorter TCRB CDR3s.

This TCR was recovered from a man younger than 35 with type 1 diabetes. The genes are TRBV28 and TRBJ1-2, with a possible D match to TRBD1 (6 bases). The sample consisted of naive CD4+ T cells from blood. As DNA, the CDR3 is TGTGCCAGCAGTTTGGGGGCTAGGGGCTACACCTTC. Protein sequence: CASSLGARGYTF.